The rows below give T cell receptor beta chains drawn from one sample of a study of identical twins. TCRdb itself ran the 5' RACE reads through MiXCR, one entry per CDR3 protein. The repertoire holds 230,000 or so distinct CDR3 sequences, with about 8.9% as singletons. This sample also appeared in a second study, on yellow fever vaccine responses in identical twins.

Material for sequencing was CD8+ T cells sorted from blood. These receptor sequences come from a woman under 30 in good health. The CDR3 runs from the conserved cysteine through the conserved F or W. A D gene is named only where the DNA matches it firmly. Clone size is stated in some rows and not others, as once, few, many or a class when expanded.

>TRBJ2-7|.|TRBV5-1|few
CASSFYSGDGEQYF
TGCGCCAGCAGCTTTTACTCGGGGGACGGCGAGCAGTACTTC
>TRBJ2-5|.|TRBV4-1|few
CASSPDPQETQYF
TGCGCCAGCAGCCCAGATCCCCAAGAGACCCAGTACTTC
>TRBJ2-7|.|TRBV27|.
CASSFGLNYEQYF
TGTGCCAGCAGTTTCGGGCTCAACTACGAGCAGTACTTC
>TRBJ1-1|.|TRBV24-1|.
CATSDFEGTEAFF
TGTGCCACCAGTGATTTTGAAGGAACTGAAGCTTTCTTT
>TRBJ2-3|TRBD2|TRBV7-9|.
CASSTTVPGLAGGPGDTQYF
TGTGCCAGCAGCACCACTGTCCCGGGACTAGCGGGAGGGCCGGGAGATACGCAGTATTTT
>TRBJ2-3|.|TRBV5-6|.
CASSWGDPTDTQYF
TGTGCCAGCAGCTGGGGGGACCCAACAGATACGCAGTATTTT
>TRBJ1-2|.|TRBV2|few
CASSEAFAANYGYTF
TGTGCCAGCAGTGAAGCGTTCGCAGCTAACTATGGCTACACCTTC
>TRBJ1-5|.|TRBV21-1|.
CASSKEVRVGNQPQHF
TGTGCCAGCAGCAAAGAGGTCAGGGTGGGCAATCAGCCCCAGCATTTT
>TRBJ2-7|TRBD2|TRBV20-1|many
CSAAGGLFDEQYF
TGCAGTGCGGCGGGGGGGCTCTTTGACGAGCAGTACTTC
>TRBJ2-2|.|TRBV27|few
CASSSNRVDTGELFF
TGTGCCAGCAGTTCGAACAGGGTTGACACCGGGGAGCTGTTTTTT
>TRBJ2-7|TRBD1|TRBV20-1|many
CSARDLTGISYEQYF
TGCAGTGCTAGAGACCTGACAGGGATCTCCTACGAGCAGTACTTC
>TRBJ2-1|.|TRBV20-1|few
CSARDLWGSSSYNEQFF
TGCAGTGCTAGAGATTTGTGGGGATCCAGCTCCTACAATGAGCAGTTCTTC
>TRBJ2-3|TRBD2|TRBV7-3|many
CASSRGLAGGPVPDTQYF
TGTGCCAGCAGCCGAGGACTAGCGGGGGGGCCAGTTCCAGATACGCAGTATTTT
>TRBJ2-3|.|TRBV27|.
CASSVLATSTDTQYF
TGTGCCAGCAGCGTTCTAGCGACTAGCACAGATACGCAGTATTTT
>TRBJ2-7|.|TRBV11-2|few
CASSLFSGPAYEQYF
TGTGCCAGCAGCTTATTCAGCGGACCTGCCTACGAGCAGTACTTC
>TRBJ2-1|.|TRBV5-1|many
CASSLEGTRYNEQFF
TGCGCCAGCAGCTTGGAGGGGACTCGCTACAATGAGCAGTTCTTC
>TRBJ2-5|.|TRBV4-3|many
CASSPYGAETQYF
TGCGCCAGCAGCCCGTACGGGGCAGAGACCCAGTACTTC
>TRBJ2-1|TRBD2|TRBV20-1|few
CSARDPPAGEYNEQFF
TGCAGTGCTAGAGATCCCCCCGCGGGAGAGTACAATGAGCAGTTCTTC
>TRBJ2-7|.|TRBV28|.
CASSPGAGASYEQYF
TGTGCCAGCAGCCCGGGGGCGGGGGCGTCCTACGAGCAGTACTTC
>TRBJ2-3|TRBD1|TRBV11-2|.
CASSLYRGWGQNTDTQYF
TGTGCCAGCAGCTTATATCGGGGTTGGGGACAGAACACAGATACGCAGTATTTT
>TRBJ2-1|TRBD2|TRBV11-2|many
CASRSSGRASSYNEQFF
TGTGCCAGCAGGTCTAGCGGGAGGGCCAGCTCCTACAATGAGCAGTTCTTC
>TRBJ2-5|.|TRBV6-5|.
CASSYMGARETQYF
TGTGCCAGCAGTTATATGGGGGCGAGGGAGACCCAGTACTTC
>TRBJ2-7|.|TRBV7-9|.
CASSRSLDGEQYF
TGTGCCAGCAGCCGTTCCCTCGACGGCGAGCAGTACTTC
>TRBJ2-3|.|TRBV7-9|many
CASRAEGGTDTQYF
TGTGCCAGCAGGGCCGAAGGGGGCACAGATACGCAGTATTTT
>TRBJ2-1|TRBD2|TRBV27|few
CASRWLAGDNEQFF
TGTGCCAGCAGATGGCTAGCGGGAGACAATGAGCAGTTCTTC
>TRBJ2-1|.|TRBV7-3|few
CASSSATGLSNEQFF
TGTGCCAGCAGCTCGGCTACGGGGCTCTCCAATGAGCAGTTCTTC
>TRBJ2-3|TRBD2|TRBV6-5|few
CASSYFNSGGPGWTQYF
TGTGCCAGCAGTTACTTTAATAGCGGGGGGCCCGGTTGGACGCAGTATTTT
>TRBJ2-7|TRBD2|TRBV12-3/TRBV12-4|.
CASSYQRDRLAGGSSYEQYF
TGTGCCAGCAGTTACCAGCGGGACAGACTAGCGGGGGGAAGCTCCTACGAGCAGTACTTC
>TRBJ2-1|TRBD2|TRBV7-9|many
CASSPRTSGGESNEQFF
TGTGCCAGCAGCCCAAGGACTAGCGGGGGGGAAAGCAATGAGCAGTTCTTC
>TRBJ2-2|.|TRBV5-1|few
CASSLEVGGAGELFF
TGCGCCAGCAGCTTGGAAGTCGGTGGGGCCGGGGAGCTGTTTTTT
>TRBJ2-5|TRBD2|TRBV4-3|.
CASSQERAGGLQETQYF
TGCGCCAGCAGCCAAGAACGGGCGGGAGGCCTCCAAGAGACCCAGTACTTC
>TRBJ2-3|TRBD2|TRBV4-2|few
CASSQVIAGGSTDTQYF
TGTGCCAGCAGCCAAGTGATAGCGGGGGGGAGCACAGATACGCAGTATTTT
>TRBJ2-1|.|TRBV12-3/TRBV12-4|many
CASSLTGEDEQFF
TGTGCCAGCAGTCTTACAGGGGAGGATGAGCAGTTCTTC
>TRBJ2-3|TRBD2|TRBV28|many
CATWPPSGGLRIKDTQYF
TGTGCCACCTGGCCTCCTAGCGGGGGCCTCCGGATCAAAGATACGCAGTATTTT
>TRBJ2-7|TRBD1|TRBV15|.
CATSRGTGVSSYEQYF
TGTGCCACCAGCAGAGGAACAGGGGTTAGCTCCTACGAGCAGTACTTC
>TRBJ2-3|TRBD2|TRBV28|many
CASSSRDSGRAPDTQYF
TGTGCCAGCAGTTCGAGAGATAGCGGGAGAGCCCCAGATACGCAGTATTTT
>TRBJ2-7|.|TRBV24-1|.
CATSERDTYEQYF
TGTGCCACCAGTGAGCGGGACACCTACGAGCAGTACTTC